This T cell receptor beta chain derives from a study of cytomegalovirus exposure and HLA in healthy donors. Study-wide findings and caveats: It is likely that the observed cluster of highly shared sequence variants was a sequencing artifact. Within an earlier analysis, most TCR beta V segments proved productive either about 87% or about 30% of the time. V- and J-gene trimming in TCR beta was tied to a missense DCLRE1C variant by an analysis performed later.

This clone was picked up one time. The antigen is undetermined. The length of the CDR3 is 17 residues. Per the germline V gene, CDR1 is SEHNR and CDR2 is FQNEAQ (reference sequence). Unmatched junction bases numbered 10, after V lost 4 bases and J lost 6 bases. The PCR ran on 60 Vbeta and 13 Jbeta primers. Assay: immunoSEQ multiplex PCR; the TCRdb copy retains only in-frame clones and omits some. The data show about 73,000 clones, around 80% seen once. V and J are TRBV7-9 and TRBJ2-3; 13 bases match TRBD2. The origin of this receptor is a male donor in good health and CMV-seronegative. The sequenced material came from PBMCs. The CDR3 loop reads CASSSPILAGGLDTQYF. CDR3 bases: TGTGCCAGCAGCTCCCCAATACTAGCGGGGGGGCTGGATACGCAGTATTTT.